Presented here are 19 T cell receptor beta chains from one specimen sequenced in a study of T-cell memory formation after mild COVID-19 (dated by TCRdb to the early 2020s). The library was built by means of 5' RACE. The sequencer was an Illumina NovaSeq 6000. TCRdb reanalyzed the raw reads on its own, using fastp at Q25 for trimming and MiXCR for clone calling, and kept in-frame beta chains. Rows are unified per CDR3 protein, each entry keeping the most common DNA and genes. The sample contains over 400,000 distinct CDR3 sequences, 23% of them found a single time. Of the sample, about an eighth falls within the top ten clones. Source material: PBMCs or a T cell subset sorted from them (not recorded which). These receptor sequences come from an adult woman who had mild COVID-19 (a few samples of this study predate the infection). The sample titles of this study are shuffled in the database, so cell type and time point are left out; the donor was told from shared clones.

V usage is TRBV28 and J usage is TRBJ2-1; D unclear. The CDR3 is 11 residues long. The V gene's germline CDR1 is MDHEN and CDR2 SYDVKM. Trimming stripped 8 bases from V and 8 bases from J, with 10 bases between. In DNA form, the CDR3 reads TGTGCCAGCGGAAAGGGCGATGAGCAGTTCTTC. Encoded protein: CASGKGDEQFF.

This rearrangement joins TRBV7-2 to TRBJ1-2; 8 bases agree with TRBD1. The V gene's germline CDR1 is SGHTA and CDR2 FQGNSA. The CDR3 runs to 14 residues. V was clipped by 5 bases and J by 4 bases; unmatched bases: 6. The CDR3 nucleotides are TGTGCCAGCAGCCGTGGGACAGGAGGCTATGGCTACACCTTC. Protein: CASSRGTGGYGYTF.

J is TRBJ2-7 and V is TRBV6-2 or TRBV6-3; TRBD1 matches 9 bases. Germline V gives CDR1 MNHEY, CDR2 SVGEGT. The CDR3 has 15 residues. The trim removed 5 bases at V and 3 bases at J, leaving 8 bases unmatched. CDR3 DNA sequence: TGTGCCAGCAGTAGCTCCGGGACAGGGATCTACGAGCAGTACTTC. Translating gives CASSSSGTGIYEQYF.

The chain has TRBV6-5 and TRBJ1-1; the D is unclear. The CDR3 totals 13 residues. Germline CDR1 MNHEY, CDR2 SVGAGI. Trimming took 1 base from V and 3 from J, leaving 6 bases between them. The CDR3 here is CASSYFSDTEAFF. The CDR3 DNA is TGTGCCAGCAGTTACTTCTCAGACACTGAAGCTTTCTTT.

The chain couples TRBV4-1 to TRBJ1-1; D is perhaps TRBD1 (5 bases). V lost 1 base to trimming and J lost 9 bases, with 12 bases between them. Germline CDR1 is MGHRA and CDR2 is YSYEKL. This CDR3 spans 13 amino acids. The CDR3 spells CASSQGRQTKAFF. The CDR3, as DNA: TGCGCCAGCAGCCAAGGAAGACAGACCAAAGCTTTCTTT.

This clonotype was detected only a few times. The V call is TRBV9, the J call TRBJ2-1; 8 nucleotides agree with TRBD2. CDR1 and CDR2 from the germline V gene are SGDLS and YYNGEE. The length of the CDR3 is 15 residues. Trimming took 0 bases from V and 7 from J; bases not matched to a gene: 6. CDR3 region: CASSVEAGVRNEQFF. The CDR3 nucleotides are TGTGCCAGCAGCGTAGAAGCGGGAGTGAGGAATGAGCAGTTCTTC.

This clonotype was recorded many times. The V call is TRBV11-2, the J call TRBJ2-2; D ambiguous. Trimming took 5 bases from V and 7 from J, leaving 5 bases between them. Germline-derived CDR1 and CDR2 are SGHAT and FQNNGV. CDR3 length: 11 residues. The CDR3 sequence is CASSPHGELFF. CDR3 DNA: TGTGCCAGCAGCCCTCACGGGGAGCTGTTTTTT.

V gene TRBV6-2 or TRBV6-3 combines with J gene TRBJ1-1, with a tentative D call TRBD1 (5 bases). This CDR3 is 12 amino acids long. Trimming removed 0 bases from V and 10 bases from J, with 9 bases in between. The V gene's germline CDR1 is MNHEY and CDR2 SVGEGT. In DNA form, the CDR3 reads TGTGCCAGCAGTTACTCGGGGCTAGGAGCTTTCTTT. It is translated as CASSYSGLGAFF.

The V call is TRBV24-1, the J call TRBJ2-3; TRBD2 agrees at 14 bases. Trimming removed 9 bases from V and 4 bases from J; junction bases left unmatched: 14. CDR3 size: 18 residues. CDR1 is KGHDR, CDR2 SFDVKD, per germline. The CDR3 here is CATGTSGGTALHSDTQYF. In nucleotides, the CDR3 is TGTGCCACCGGGACTAGCGGGGGAACTGCTTTACACTCAGATACGCAGTATTTT.

This clonotype has only a few counts. The chain couples TRBV5-1 to TRBJ2-3; D unresolved. This CDR3 is 12 amino acids long. Germline loops: CDR1 SGHRS, CDR2 YFSETQ. Trimming removed 3 bases at V and 6 bases at J, with 8 bases between. The CDR3, as DNA: TGCGCCAGCAGCTCCGGACGCGATACGCAGTATTTT. Translated: CASSSGRDTQYF.

In its sample, this clonotype was seen a few times. The chain recombines TRBV20-1 with TRBJ2-3; D tentatively reads TRBD1 or TRBD2 (5 bases each). There are 14 residues in the CDR3. V lost 3 bases, J lost 5 bases, and 15 bases lay in between. Germline V gives CDR1 DFQATT, CDR2 SNEGSKA (reference sequence). The CDR3 DNA reads TGCAGTGCTAGCCAACGGGGCGGGCGAGATACGCAGTATTTT. Protein sequence: CSASQRGGRDTQYF.

This clonotype was seen a few times. The chain employs TRBV7-9 and TRBJ2-7; tentatively, D is TRBD2 (6 bases). The CDR3 consists of 13 residues. V shed 6 bases and J shed 6 bases, with 15 bases lying between them. Germline CDR1 is SEHNR and CDR2 is FQNEAQ (reference sequence). In DNA, the CDR3 is TGTGCCAGCAGAAACGCGGGGTATGGCGAGCAGTACTTC. Translating gives CASRNAGYGEQYF.

V gene TRBV7-9 combines with J gene TRBJ1-1, with D possibly being TRBD1 (5 bases). V shed 5 bases and J shed 2 bases, with 12 bases lying between them. The CDR3 is 14 amino acids. Germline-derived CDR1 and CDR2 are SEHNR and FQNEAQ (reference sequence). The CDR3 here is CASSPGLGNTEAFF. DNA of the CDR3: TGTGCCAGCAGCCCAGGGTTAGGAAACACTGAAGCTTTCTTT. The whole variable domain, filled in from reference TRBV7-9 and TRBJ1-1, reads DTGVSQNPRHKITKRGQNVTFRCDPISEHNRLYWYRQTLGQGPEFLTYFQNEAQLEKSRLLSDRFSAERPKGSFSTLEIQRTEQGDSAMYLCASSPGLGNTEAFFGQGTRLTVV.

The CDR3 DNA reads as TGCAGTGCTAGCCCCGGCTCCTACAATGAGCAGTTCTTC. Protein: CSASPGSYNEQFF. The chain combines TRBV20-1 with TRBJ2-1; D ambiguous. Germline V gene lookup returns CDR1 DFQATT and CDR2 SNEGSKA (reference sequence). The CDR3 has 13 residues. The V end was cut by 3 bases, the J end by 0 bases, with 6 bases between.

A few counts support this clonotype. The rearrangement uses TRBV20-1 and TRBJ1-5; 8 nucleotides align to TRBD1. V lost 0 bases to trimming and J lost 2 bases; unmatched junction nucleotides: 3. In germline, CDR1 is DFQATT, CDR2 SNEGSKA (reference sequence). The CDR3 loop spans 15 amino acids. The CDR3 nucleotides are TGCAGTGCTAGAGACCCGGGACAGGGCAATCAGCCCCAGCATTTT. It yields the protein CSARDPGQGNQPQHF.

This sequence joins TRBV29-1 and TRBJ2-1, with 7 positions matching TRBD1. The CDR3 loop spans 15 amino acids. CDR1 and CDR2 (germline): SQVTM, ANQGSEA. The J segment lost 0 bases and the V segment lost 8 bases, leaving 10 bases of the junction unmatched. The CDR3 sequence: CSSGGAAGSYNEQFF. The DNA for the CDR3 is TGCAGCTCAGGGGGTGCCGCCGGCTCCTACAATGAGCAGTTCTTC.

This chain connects TRBV2 to TRBJ2-1; TRBD2 matches 8 bases. Looked up from germline, CDR1 is SNHLY and CDR2 is FYNNEI. J was trimmed by 7 bases and V by 6 bases; bases with no gene match: 2. CDR3 length: 12 residues. CDR3 residues: CASSGGGNEQFF. The CDR3 nucleotides read TGTGCCAGCAGCGGCGGGGGGAATGAGCAGTTCTTC. The variable domain in full, with the rest retrieved from reference TRBV2 and TRBJ2-1, is EPEVTQTPSHQVTQMGQEVILRCVPISNHLYFYWYRQILGQKVEFLVSFYNNEISEKSEIFDDQFSVERPDGSNFTLKIRSTKLEDSAMYFCASSGGGNEQFFGPGTRLTVL.

The sample holds a few counts of this clonotype. The chain combines TRBV29-1 with TRBJ2-5; 8 bases line up with TRBD1. V dropped 6 bases and J dropped 11; count of bases not matched to a gene: 5. CDR3 size: 10 residues. Germline V lookup: CDR1 SQVTM, CDR2 ANQGSEA. CDR3 in DNA: TGCAGCGTCGGGGGACAGGAGCAGTACTTC. Protein sequence: CSVGGQEQYF.

The V call is TRBV6-2 or TRBV6-3, the J call TRBJ2-7; 7 positions match TRBD1. Germline V CDR1 and CDR2: MNHEY, SVGEGT. The CDR3 covers 14 residues. The V segment lost 5 bases and the J segment 5 bases; nucleotides outside the gene matches: 9. The CDR3, as DNA: TGTGCCAGCAGTGACAGACAGGGCGTGGACGAGCAGTACTTC. Its protein product is CASSDRQGVDEQYF.